Below are 16 T cell receptor beta chains sequenced from a single sample in a study of long-term antiretroviral therapy in people with HIV. Survey-level resolution applied to immunoSEQ assay v3.0. The assay was immunoSEQ multiplex PCR, and TCRdb's table has in-frame clones only and misses some. This sample carries about 20,000 clones, nearly 95% of them seen once, and the ten largest clones take 7.3%. This specimen consisted of unsorted PBMCs, obtained 4.4 years after starting antiretroviral therapy. Receptor source: a woman in her 50s with HIV.

V is TRBV19 and J is TRBJ1-1; the D is unclear. In germline, CDR1 is LNHDA, CDR2 SQIVND (reference sequence). There are 13 residues in the CDR3. V was cut by 8 bases and J by 2 bases, with 12 bases left in between. The CDR3 spells CASRPPINTEAFF. The CDR3 nucleotides read TGTGCCAGTCGGCCTCCGATCAACACTGAAGCTTTCTTT.

The rearrangement joins TRBV7-2 to TRBJ2-1; TRBD2 is a possible D gene (6 bases). The CDR3 extends over 16 amino acids. The germline V gene has CDR1 SGHTA and CDR2 FQGNSA. V shed 1 base and J shed 7 bases, with 17 bases lying between them. CDR3 protein: CASSLDTLAGRNEQFF. The CDR3 DNA reads TGTGCCAGCAGCTTAGACACCCTCGCGGGGCGAAATGAGCAGTTCTTC.

The V gene is TRBV27, the J gene TRBJ1-4; D unresolved. Germline assignment: CDR1 MNHEY and CDR2 SMNVEV (reference sequence). The ends were cut back, 5 bases at V and 8 bases at J, with 12 bases in the middle. This CDR3 spans 13 amino acids. CDR3 residues: CASSRGDGEKLFF. The DNA of the CDR3 is TGTGCCAGCAGTCGTGGGGATGGAGAAAAACTGTTTTTT. Full variable domain (missing parts from reference TRBV27 and TRBJ1-4): EAQVTQNPRYLITVTGKKLTVTCSQNMNHEYMSWYRQDPGLGLRQIYYSMNVEVTDKGDVPEGYKVSRKEKRNFPLILESPSPNQTSLYFCASSRGDGEKLFFGSGTQLSVL.

This clone appeared a single time. V gene TRBV6-5 combines with J gene TRBJ1-1, with 7 positions matching TRBD1. After removal of 0 bases from V and 2 bases from J, the junction contained 0 bases not matched to a gene. Germline V gives CDR1 MNHEY, CDR2 SVGAGI. The CDR3 covers 14 residues. CDR3 DNA: TGTGCCAGCAGTTACTCAGGGGGCAACACTGAAGCTTTCTTT. Translating gives CASSYSGGNTEAFF.

V usage is TRBV4-2 and J usage is TRBJ2-5; 7 nucleotides align to TRBD2. Germline CDR1 LGHNA, CDR2 YNFKEQ. The CDR3 runs 17 residues. V was pared by 1 base and J by 1 base, with 9 bases of the junction left unmatched. CDR3 loop: CASSQGMREGFQETQYF. As DNA, the CDR3 is TGTGCCAGCAGCCAAGGAATGAGGGAGGGATTCCAAGAGACCCAGTACTTC.

This clone is a singleton in its sample. The rearrangement uses TRBV30 and TRBJ2-5, with D tentatively TRBD1 (6 bases). CDR1 and CDR2 (germline): GTSNPN, SVGIG (reference sequence). CDR3 length: 15 residues. V was cut by 0 bases and J by 5 bases, with 16 bases left in between. DNA for the CDR3: TGTGCCTGGAGTGTAGGGCAGGGGCGAGGGGAGACCCAGTACTTC. Its translation: CAWSVGQGRGETQYF.

This chain links TRBV29-1 with TRBJ2-7; 8 bases agree with TRBD2. The germline V gene has CDR1 SQVTM and CDR2 ANQGSEA. The CDR3 loop spans 12 amino acids. V lost 3 bases to trimming and J lost 7 bases; unmatched junction nucleotides: 5. The CDR3 DNA reads as TGCAGCGTTGAGGGCGGGGGGCCGGAGCAGTACTTC. Translated: CSVEGGGPEQYF.

The sample holds one count of this clone. The gene calls are TRBV7-6 and TRBJ2-5; TRBD1 agrees at 7 bases. Per the germline V gene, CDR1 is SGHVS and CDR2 is FNYEAQ. This CDR3 is 14 amino acids long. The trim removed 5 bases at V and 3 bases at J, leaving 6 bases unmatched. In DNA, the CDR3 is TGTGCCAGCAGCGCCACAGGGGTAGAAGAGACCCAGTACTTC. This translates into CASSATGVEETQYF.

The rearrangement links TRBV18 to TRBJ2-3, with 9 nucleotides matching TRBD2. CDR3 length: 16 residues. In germline, CDR1 is KGHSH, CDR2 LQKENI. V was clipped by 2 bases and J by 6 bases; unmatched bases: 9. The CDR3 region has the DNA TGTGCCAGCTCACCATCCGCGGGGGGGCATCCGGATACGCAGTATTTT. Protein: CASSPSAGGHPDTQYF.

The chain has TRBV30 and TRBJ2-7, with 11 bases identical to TRBD2. The CDR3 has 15 amino acids. Germline V gene lookup returns CDR1 GTSNPN and CDR2 SVGIG (reference sequence). Unmatched junction bases numbered 11, after V lost 3 bases and J lost 7 bases. The CDR3 loop reads CAWRAPLAGVGEQYF. The CDR3, as DNA: TGTGCCTGGAGAGCCCCACTAGCGGGGGTCGGGGAGCAGTACTTC.

V is TRBV30 and J is TRBJ1-2, with a weak D call TRBD1 (6 bases). The CDR3 runs to 14 residues. From germline, CDR1 is GTSNPN and CDR2 SVGIG (reference sequence). The ends were cut back, 2 bases at V and 4 bases at J, with 14 bases in the middle. The CDR3: CAWSKTGRGYGYTF. CDR3 DNA: TGTGCCTGGAGTAAGACAGGCAGGGGCTATGGCTACACCTTC.

This chain uses TRBV5-5 with TRBJ1-5; D ambiguous. The V gene's germline CDR1 is SGHKS and CDR2 YYEKEE (reference sequence). V lost 0 bases, J lost 7 bases, and 8 bases lay in between. The CDR3 is 13 residues long. This CDR3 is CASSLDSEQPQHF. CDR3 DNA: TGTGCCAGCAGCTTGGACAGTGAGCAGCCCCAGCATTTT.

This sequence joins TRBV2 and TRBJ2-6, with 9 bases matching TRBD1. Germline V gene lookup returns CDR1 SNHLY and CDR2 FYNNEI. Trimming cost V 6 bases and J 3 bases; bases outside gene matches: 9. This CDR3 is built from 17 residues. CDR3 coding DNA: TGTGCCAGCAGCGCACCAAACAGGGGGCGTGGGGCCAACGTCCTGACTTTC. Translation: CASSAPNRGRGANVLTF.

The J gene is TRBJ2-5, the V gene TRBV7-8; maybe TRBD1 (5 bases). V was clipped by 2 bases and J by 8 bases, with 15 bases between them. Germline V gene sequence: CDR1 SGHVS, CDR2 FQNEAQ. This CDR3 comprises 14 residues. The CDR3 sequence is CASSLSQGLSTQYF. CDR3 DNA sequence: TGTGCCAGCAGCTTATCTCAGGGCCTTTCAACCCAGTACTTC.

The chain links TRBV6-6 to TRBJ1-1, with a tentative D call TRBD1 (5 bases). The CDR3 sequence is 14 residues long. Looked up from germline, CDR1 is MNHNY and CDR2 is SVGAGI (reference sequence). The V gene lost 8 bases and the J gene lost 1 base, with 14 bases spanning the gap. The CDR3, as DNA: TGTGCCAGCCCGAGTGGGGGGAAGAACACTGAAGCTTTCTTT. As protein: CASPSGGKNTEAFF.

The rearrangement uses TRBV11-3 and TRBJ1-3, with a possible D match to TRBD1 (5 bases). The CDR3 is made up of 15 amino acids. Germline values: CDR1 SGHNT, CDR2 YENEEA. With 5 bases removed from V and 12 bases from J, the gap between germline ends came to 23 bases. The CDR3 spells CASSPKGLVDENIYF. CDR3 nucleotide sequence: TGTGCCAGCAGCCCCAAGGGACTTGTTGATGAGAACATATATTTT. The whole variable domain, filled in from reference TRBV11-3 and TRBJ1-3, reads EAGVVQSPRYKIIEKKQPVAFWCNPISGHNTLYWYLQNLGQGPELLIRYENEEAVDDSQLPKDRFSAERLKGVDSTLKIQPAELGDSAVYLCASSPKGLVDENIYFGEGSWLTVV.